This T cell receptor beta chain derives from a study of PD-1 blockade in classical Hodgkin lymphoma (dated by TCRdb to about 2020). The study in broad terms: Nivolumab dosing was 3 mg/kg intravenously every 2 weeks, continuing until either disease progression or unacceptable toxicity. The study used CyTOF and TCR beta sequencing to define a peripheral blood immune signature of response to PD-1 blockade in classical Hodgkin lymphoma.

The full study reports these points: By C4D1, a significant rise was seen in CD4+ TCR diversity but not in CD8+ TCR diversity (p=0.0027 vs p=0.16), and the rise was most apparent among complete responders (p=0.02). Diversity was lower in patients who began nivolumab less than 1 year after ASCT, so these patients were left out of later analyses to avoid confounding by immune reconstitution. Baseline TCR diversity was reported to be lower in newly diagnosed patients than in healthy donors, and even lower in relapsed/refractory patients. Trial patients with a complete response had baseline diversity similar to that of newly diagnosed patients, while partial responders and progressors had significantly lower diversity. The study was restricted to a single clinical trial cohort, and the causes of repertoire differences, possibly disease activity or prior therapy, were left undefined.

On this clone itself: Its antigen specificity is not known. Base qualities were left out, and no much larger clone turns up one base away.

The Qiagen DNeasy kit was used to extract genomic DNA from unsorted PBMCs and from the negatively selected CD4+ and CD8+ fractions. Amplification of TCR beta CDR3 regions was done by immunoSEQ multiplex PCR with primers that anneal to V and J segments. A synthetic immune receptor repertoire was used to minimize amplification bias, and any residual bias was removed computationally once sequencing was done. In the source study's methods: Custom Python scripts were used to quantify repertoire diversity as the Shannon entropy index. Unsorted, CD4+ and CD8+ repertoires were analyzed separately, except for combined analyses in which CD4+ and CD8+ sequences were merged in silico. A clone was considered expanded if an increase in frequency of at least 2-fold after treatment relative to C1D1 was found, and a pseudocount of 0.5 was applied to clones undetected at baseline. Singleton clones were defined as clones with 0 or 1 copy at C1D1, and non-singleton clones were defined as clones with 2 or more copies. By matching protein sequences in sorted samples from the same patient, clones expanded in unsorted samples were annotated as CD4+, CD8+ or unknown. Wilcoxon tests on paired samples were used to test changes in diversity from C1D1 to C4D1. Entries here come from immuneACCESS through TCRdb and include only in-frame sequences with V and J called. Some clones fail to appear in such tables; in the studies checked, an unresolved V gene covers under half of the shortfall, and the cause of the remainder is unknown. V, J and clone size derive from that table, while D and trimming were established from the DNA sequence. For this sample there are 55,000 to 80,000 clones; 70% to 90% appear just once. The top ten constitute 12% of the sample.

Per the publication, the time point label means: cycle 1 day 1 (C1D1), immediately before nivolumab initiation. Every trial patient had relapsed following autologous stem cell transplantation, and prior brentuximab vedotin exposure was what differed among cohorts A, B and C. The trial cohort comprised around 60 patients with relapsed/refractory classical Hodgkin lymphoma whose best overall responses were complete response, partial response or progressive disease. Single-agent nivolumab was administered to trial patients in the multi-cohort phase II CheckMate 205 trial. Best overall response was determined by an independent review committee according to the 2007 International Working Group response criteria. Trial PBMCs were collected immediately before nivolumab initiation (C1D1) and during therapy at cycle 2 day 1 and cycle 4 day 1. Peripheral blood was collected in 8 mL Vacutainer Cell Preparation Tubes, from which PBMCs were isolated by centrifugation and then cryopreserved.

CDR1 SGHNT and CDR2 YYREEE were looked up in the germline V gene (reference sequence). V and J lose 1 base and 7 bases, and a span of 8 bases separates them. Taken from cysteine to phenylalanine, the CDR3 has 13 residues. Only CDR3 DNA remains: 39 bases, in frame from the first base. Here the chain combines TRBV5-4 and TRBJ1-4, with the D gene not clear enough to name. The specimen comprised peripheral blood mononuclear cells (PBMCs), sampled at baseline. The TCR sequence derives from a human donor with classical Hodgkin lymphoma. This receptor has the CDR3 CASSLTGVEKLFF. The nucleotides read TGTGCCAGCAGCTTGACGGGAGTTGAAAAACTGTTTTTT. Outside the CDR3, residues come from the reference TRBV5-4 and TRBJ1-4 proteins, so the full variable domain is: ETGVTQSPTHLIKTRGQQVTLRCSSQSGHNTVSWYQQALGQGPQFIFQYYREEENGRGNFPPRFSGLQFPNYSSELNVNALELDDSALYLCASSLTGVEKLFFGSGTQLSVL.